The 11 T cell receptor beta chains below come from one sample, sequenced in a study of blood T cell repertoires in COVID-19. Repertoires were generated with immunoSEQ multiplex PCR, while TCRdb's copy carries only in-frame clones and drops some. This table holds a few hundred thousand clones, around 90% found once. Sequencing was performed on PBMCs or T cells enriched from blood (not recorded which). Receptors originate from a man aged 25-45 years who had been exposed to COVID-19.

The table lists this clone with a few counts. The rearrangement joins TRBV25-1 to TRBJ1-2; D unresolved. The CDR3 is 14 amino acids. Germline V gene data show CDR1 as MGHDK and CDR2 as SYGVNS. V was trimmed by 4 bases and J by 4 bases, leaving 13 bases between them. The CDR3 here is CASSGTGKSYGYTF. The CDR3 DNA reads TGTGCCAGCAGTGGCACCGGGAAATCCTATGGCTACACCTTC.

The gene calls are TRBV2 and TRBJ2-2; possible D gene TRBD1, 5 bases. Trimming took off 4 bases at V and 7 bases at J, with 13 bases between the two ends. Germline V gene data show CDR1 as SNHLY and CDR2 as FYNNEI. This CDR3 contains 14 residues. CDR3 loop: CASSGGREGGELFF. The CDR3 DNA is TGTGCCAGCAGTGGGGGCAGGGAAGGCGGGGAGCTGTTTTTT. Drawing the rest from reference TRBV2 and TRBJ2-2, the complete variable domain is EPEVTQTPSHQVTQMGQEVILRCVPISNHLYFYWYRQILGQKVEFLVSFYNNEISEKSEIFDDQFSVERPDGSNFTLKIRSTKLEDSAMYFCASSGGREGGELFFGEGSRLTVL.

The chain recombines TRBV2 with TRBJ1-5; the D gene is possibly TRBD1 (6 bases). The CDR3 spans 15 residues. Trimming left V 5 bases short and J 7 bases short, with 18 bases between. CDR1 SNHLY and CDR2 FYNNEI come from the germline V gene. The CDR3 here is CASSLGPDSHQPQHF. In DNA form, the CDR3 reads TGTGCCAGCAGTCTGGGGCCGGACAGCCACCAGCCCCAGCATTTT.

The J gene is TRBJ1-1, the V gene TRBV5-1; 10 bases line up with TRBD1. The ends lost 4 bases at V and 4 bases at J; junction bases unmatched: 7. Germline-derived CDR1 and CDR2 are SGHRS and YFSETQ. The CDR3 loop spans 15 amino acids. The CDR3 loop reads CASSQTGTGATEAFF. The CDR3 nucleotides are TGCGCCAGCAGCCAAACCGGGACAGGGGCCACTGAAGCTTTCTTT.

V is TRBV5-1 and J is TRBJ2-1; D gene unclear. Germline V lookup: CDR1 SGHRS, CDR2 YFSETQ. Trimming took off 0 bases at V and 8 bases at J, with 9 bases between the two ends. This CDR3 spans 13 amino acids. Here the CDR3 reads CASSLESFYEQFF. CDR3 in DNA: TGCGCCAGCAGCTTGGAAAGCTTCTATGAGCAGTTCTTC.

Here the CDR3 reads CASSLAVTAGGYDGYTF. The CDR3 region has the DNA TGTGCCAGCAGCTTAGCAGTTACGGCAGGGGGCTACGATGGCTACACCTTC. This sequence joins TRBV7-2 and TRBJ1-2, with 8 bases matching TRBD1. V was pared by 0 bases and J by 6 bases, with 12 bases of the junction left unmatched. The CDR3 is 17 residues long. Looked up from germline, CDR1 is SGHTA and CDR2 is FQGNSA.

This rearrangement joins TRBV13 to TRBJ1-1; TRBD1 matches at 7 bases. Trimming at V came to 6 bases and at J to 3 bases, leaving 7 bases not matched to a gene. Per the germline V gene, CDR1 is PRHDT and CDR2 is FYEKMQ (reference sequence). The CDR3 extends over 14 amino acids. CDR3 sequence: CASRKTGKDTEAFF. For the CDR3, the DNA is TGTGCCAGCAGAAAGACAGGGAAAGACACTGAAGCTTTCTTT. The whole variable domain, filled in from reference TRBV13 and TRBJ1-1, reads AAGVIQSPRHLIKEKRETATLKCYPIPRHDTVYWYQQGPGQDPQFLISFYEKMQSDKGSIPDRFSAQQFSDYHSELNMSSLELGDSALYFCASRKTGKDTEAFFGQGTRLTVV.

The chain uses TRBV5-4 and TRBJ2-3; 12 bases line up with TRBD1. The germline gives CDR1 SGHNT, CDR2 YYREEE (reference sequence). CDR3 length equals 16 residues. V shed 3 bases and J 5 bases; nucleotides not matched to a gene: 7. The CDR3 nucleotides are TGTGCCAGCAGCTCCCAGGGACAGGGGGCGATAGATACGCAGTATTTT. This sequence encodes CASSSQGQGAIDTQYF.

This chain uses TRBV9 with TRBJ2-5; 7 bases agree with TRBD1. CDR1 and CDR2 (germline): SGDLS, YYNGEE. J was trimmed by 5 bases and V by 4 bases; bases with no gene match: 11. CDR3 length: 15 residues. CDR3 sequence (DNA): TGTGCCAGCAGCCCCTCGACAGGGCTGAGGGAGACCCAGTACTTC. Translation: CASSPSTGLRETQYF.

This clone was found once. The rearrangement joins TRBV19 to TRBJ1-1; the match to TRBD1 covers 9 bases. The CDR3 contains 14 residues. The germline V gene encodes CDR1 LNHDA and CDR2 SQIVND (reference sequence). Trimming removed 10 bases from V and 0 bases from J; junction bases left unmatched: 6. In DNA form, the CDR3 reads TGTGCCACCTATACAGGGGGCTTGAACACTGAAGCTTTCTTT. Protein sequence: CATYTGGLNTEAFF. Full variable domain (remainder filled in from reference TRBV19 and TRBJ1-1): DGGITQSPKYLFRKEGQNVTLSCEQNLNHDAMYWYRQDPGQGLRLIYYSQIVNDFQKGDIAEGYSVSREKKESFPLTVTSAQKNPTAFYLCATYTGGLNTEAFFGQGTRLTVV.

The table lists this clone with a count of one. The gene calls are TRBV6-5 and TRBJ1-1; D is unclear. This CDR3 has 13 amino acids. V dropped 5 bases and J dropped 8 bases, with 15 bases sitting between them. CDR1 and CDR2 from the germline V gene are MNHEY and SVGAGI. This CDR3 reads CASSQPGGWEAFF. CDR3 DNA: TGTGCCAGCAGTCAACCTGGCGGTTGGGAAGCTTTCTTT.